This TCR beta chain was found in a study of blood T cell repertoires in COVID-19. For the study at large: Samples came from the United States, Italy and Spain, spanning acute and convalescent COVID-19. PBMCs, B-cell-depleted T cells, or T cells were the source of the cDNA or gDNA that made up the material.

CDR1 and CDR2 from the germline V gene are SGDLS and YYNGEE. The length of the CDR3 is 16 residues. V shed 0 bases, J shed 4 bases, and the junction held 7 bases outside the gene matches. Repertoires were generated with immunoSEQ multiplex PCR, while TCRdb's copy carries only in-frame clones and drops some. This table has approximately 53,000 clones, over 80% appearing once. The gene calls are TRBV9 and TRBJ2-1, with 7 bases aligning to TRBD2. The source of this sequence is a man aged 35 to 55 with acute or convalescent COVID-19. Sequencing was carried out using peripheral blood. In DNA, the CDR3 is TGTGCCAGCAGCGTAGCGGGGGGTACACTTTACAATGAGCAGTTCTTC. It is translated as CASSVAGGTLYNEQFF.